This passage covers 10 T cell receptor beta chains from one sample sequenced in a study of T cells in Graves' hyperthyroidism and ophthalmopathy. Using RNA transcripts as the source, TCR beta CDR3 regions were amplified. The study used the HTBI primer set for a first-round RT-PCR of the TCR CDR3. In TCRdb, the multiplex PCR reads were re-called with MiXCR into one record per CDR3 protein. The data contain around 430,000 distinct CDR3 sequences, 15% of them seen just once; the ten biggest clones take up 32%. The sequenced sample consisted of blood. The receptors were sampled from a woman aged 25-40 years with Graves' hyperthyroidism.

This clonotype was counted many times. The gene calls are TRBV28 and TRBJ2-1; 10 nucleotides align to TRBD2. In germline, CDR1 is MDHEN, CDR2 SYDVKM. The junction had 12 bases not matched to a gene; V was cut back by 5 bases and J by 8 bases. There are 16 residues in the CDR3. CDR3 nucleotides: TGTGCCAGCAGTGAAACAAGCGGGAGGGCCTTGGATGAGCAGTTCTTC. Residues: CASSETSGRALDEQFF.

The chain combines TRBV15 with TRBJ2-1; D not certain. CDR3 length: 16 residues. CDR1 is LNHNV and CDR2 is YYDKDF in the germline V gene (reference sequence). Trimming removed 3 bases at V and 0 bases at J, with 12 bases between. CDR3 protein: CATSSYSVSSYNEQFF. CDR3 nucleotides: TGTGCCACCAGCAGTTACTCGGTGAGCTCCTACAATGAGCAGTTCTTC.

This clonotype was seen repeatedly, ten times or more. J is TRBJ2-1 and V is TRBV27; a weak D match, TRBD1 (6 bases). The germline V gene encodes CDR1 MNHEY and CDR2 SMNVEV (reference sequence). The CDR3 is made up of 17 amino acids. Trimming took 5 bases from V and 9 from J, leaving 26 bases between them. The CDR3 DNA sequence: TGTGCCAGCAGTACTAATATTTGGACGGTCAGGGGCGCTGAGCAGTTCTTC. Protein product: CASSTNIWTVRGAEQFF.

Many counts were recorded for this clonotype. The rearrangement joins TRBV3-1 to TRBJ2-7; D gene ambiguous. V lost 0 bases and J lost 0, with 9 bases in between. Looked up from germline, CDR1 is LGHDT and CDR2 is YNNKEL (reference sequence). The CDR3 extends over 15 amino acids. The DNA for the CDR3 is TGTGCCAGCAGCCAAGATCCAGCCCCCTCCTACGAGCAGTACTTC. Translation gives CASSQDPAPSYEQYF.

The chain couples TRBV5-1 to TRBJ2-1, with a weak D call TRBD1 (5 bases). The CDR3 is 12 amino acids. The V gene's germline CDR1 is SGHRS and CDR2 YFSETQ. The V and J ends lost 1 base and 9 bases respectively, with 8 bases between them. The DNA for the CDR3 is TGCGCCAGCAGCTTGCAGGGTAGTGAGCAGTTCTTC. Translating gives CASSLQGSEQFF.

This clonotype was seen many times. The gene calls are TRBV20-1 and TRBJ2-7; D is ambiguous. Germline values: CDR1 DFQATT, CDR2 SNEGSKA (reference sequence). The V end lost 6 bases, the J end lost 3 bases, and 15 bases lay between the germline ends. The CDR3 spans 13 residues. CDR3 nucleotides: TGCAGTGCCAAAAAGGACGCGCTCTACGAGCAGTACTTC. Protein: CSAKKDALYEQYF.

In this sample, this clonotype turned up many times. The chain couples TRBV24-1 to TRBJ1-4, with a weak D call TRBD1 (6 bases). Germline CDR1 is KGHDR and CDR2 is SFDVKD. The CDR3 loop spans 15 amino acids. V lost 5 bases and J 8 bases, leaving 17 bases between the germline ends. In nucleotides, the CDR3 is TGTGCCACCAGTGGCAAGACAGGAGGAAGGGAAAAACTGTTTTTT. This gives the protein CATSGKTGGREKLFF.

DNA for the CDR3: TGTGCCAGCTCACCTTCCGACGGGAGCTCTGGAAACACCATATATTTT. Residues: CASSPSDGSSGNTIYF. The rearrangement uses TRBV18 and TRBJ1-3; the D is unclear. The CDR3 extends over 16 amino acids. CDR1 is KGHSH, CDR2 LQKENI, per germline. Between the trimmed V and J ends, which lost 3 bases and 0 bases, there was a span of 12 bases.

The table lists this clonotype with a few counts. The rearrangement joins TRBV3-1 to TRBJ2-3; 8 nucleotides agree with TRBD2. CDR3 size: 13 residues. Trimming at V came to 5 bases and at J to 7 bases, leaving 5 bases not matched to a gene. The germline V gene encodes CDR1 LGHDT and CDR2 YNNKEL (reference sequence). CDR3 loop: CASSGLAANTQYF. The DNA of the CDR3 is TGTGCCAGCAGCGGACTAGCTGCAAATACGCAGTATTTT.

At least ten counts were recorded for this clonotype. The V call is TRBV27, the J call TRBJ2-2; 8 nucleotides line up with TRBD2. After removal of 5 bases from V and 7 bases from J, the junction contained 6 bases not matched to a gene. CDR3 length: 14 amino acids. Germline assignment: CDR1 MNHEY and CDR2 SMNVEV (reference sequence). The CDR3 nucleotides read TGTGCCAGCAGTCCAATACTAGCGGTCGGGGAGCTGTTTTTT. It translates to CASSPILAVGELFF.